These T cell receptor beta chains were read from a single sample in a study of T cell repertoires in cytomegalovirus infection. TCRdb independently ran MiXCR on the reads; one entry per CDR3 protein. The table shows just under 550,000 distinct CDR3 sequences, with 26% occurring only once. The sample taken for sequencing was PBMCs. The receptors here all came from a human donor in good health (CMV status not recorded). Some clones in this sample may be carry-over from other donors' samples. Both conserved end residues are part of each CDR3. The D gene is left open where the match is weak. Size values are once, few and many counts, or a class for expanded clones, and some rows have none.

CDR3aa: CASSLKAGGYNEQFF
CDR3nt: TGTGCCAGCAGCTTAAAAGCGGGAGGTTACAATGAGCAGTTCTTC
abundance: many
v_gene: TRBV5-4
j_gene: TRBJ2-1
d_gene: TRBD2

CDR3aa: CSATKARIVADTQYF
CDR3nt: TGCAGTGCTACGAAAGCCAGAATTGTGGCAGATACGCAGTATTTT
abundance: -
v_gene: TRBV20-1
j_gene: TRBJ2-3
d_gene: -

CDR3aa: CASSLKGGLGEKLFF
CDR3nt: TGTGCCAGCAGCTTAAAGGGAGGGTTGGGTGAAAAACTGTTTTTT
abundance: many
v_gene: TRBV7-9
j_gene: TRBJ1-4
d_gene: -

CDR3aa: CASSSPLAGAHNEQFF
CDR3nt: TGTGCCAGCAGCTCCCCTCTAGCGGGAGCGCACAATGAGCAGTTCTTC
abundance: -
v_gene: TRBV7-4
j_gene: TRBJ2-1
d_gene: TRBD2

CDR3aa: CASGLGRAGETQYF
CDR3nt: TGTGCCAGTGGACTGGGGAGGGCCGGAGAGACCCAGTACTTC
abundance: -
v_gene: TRBV19
j_gene: TRBJ2-5
d_gene: TRBD2

CDR3aa: CSVGTSGYTGELFF
CDR3nt: TGCAGCGTTGGGACTAGCGGATACACCGGGGAGCTGTTTTTT
abundance: -
v_gene: TRBV29-1
j_gene: TRBJ2-2
d_gene: TRBD2

CDR3aa: CASSLATEVYGYTF
CDR3nt: TGTGCCAGCAGTTTAGCGACAGAAGTCTATGGCTACACCTTC
abundance: many
v_gene: TRBV12-3/TRBV12-4
j_gene: TRBJ1-2
d_gene: -

CDR3aa: CASNGGVRETQYF
CDR3nt: TGTGCCAGCAACGGGGGGGTTCGAGAGACCCAGTACTTC
abundance: -
v_gene: TRBV6-2/TRBV6-3
j_gene: TRBJ2-5
d_gene: TRBD2

CDR3aa: CARGVKDNEQFF
CDR3nt: TGTGCCAGGGGGGTGAAAGACAATGAGCAGTTCTTC
abundance: -
v_gene: TRBV2
j_gene: TRBJ2-1
d_gene: -

CDR3aa: CSARGPGQGIGSPLHF
CDR3nt: TGCAGTGCTAGAGGGCCGGGACAGGGGATTGGTTCACCCCTCCACTTT
abundance: -
v_gene: TRBV20-1
j_gene: TRBJ1-6
d_gene: TRBD1

CDR3aa: CASKRELADTQYF
CDR3nt: TGTGCCAGCAAGCGGGAGTTGGCAGATACGCAGTATTTT
abundance: -
v_gene: TRBV2
j_gene: TRBJ2-3
d_gene: TRBD2

CDR3aa: CASSLEGRRNNEQFF
CDR3nt: TGTGCCAGCAGCTTAGAGGGACGACGCAACAATGAGCAGTTCTTC
abundance: many
v_gene: TRBV7-2
j_gene: TRBJ2-1
d_gene: -

CDR3aa: CASSLDRDPLRREDTQYF
CDR3nt: TGTGCCAGCAGCTTAGACCGGGACCCTTTGAGGAGGGAAGATACGCAGTATTTT
abundance: many
v_gene: TRBV7-6
j_gene: TRBJ2-3
d_gene: -

CDR3aa: CASRNMGARVNTEAFF
CDR3nt: TGTGCCAGCAGGAACATGGGGGCGCGGGTTAACACTGAAGCTTTCTTT
abundance: many
v_gene: TRBV12-3/TRBV12-4
j_gene: TRBJ1-1
d_gene: -

CDR3aa: CASSLLTAVDYGYTF
CDR3nt: TGTGCCAGCAGCTTATTGACAGCGGTGGACTATGGCTACACCTTC
abundance: few
v_gene: TRBV7-9
j_gene: TRBJ1-2
d_gene: -

CDR3aa: CASSLDRGVQETQYF
CDR3nt: TGTGCCAGCAGCTTAGACAGGGGCGTCCAAGAGACCCAGTACTTC
abundance: many
v_gene: TRBV7-2
j_gene: TRBJ2-5
d_gene: TRBD1

CDR3aa: CASSSAIGLSPLHF
CDR3nt: TGTGCCAGCAGCTCCGCCATTGGGCTTTCACCCCTCCACTTT
abundance: -
v_gene: TRBV5-4
j_gene: TRBJ1-6
d_gene: -

CDR3aa: CAAGGRVGQPQHF
CDR3nt: TGTGCTGCGGGGGGCAGGGTAGGTCAGCCCCAGCATTTT
abundance: many
v_gene: TRBV19
j_gene: TRBJ1-5
d_gene: -

CDR3aa: CASSQDFGLAGGYEQFF
CDR3nt: TGCGCCAGCAGCCAAGATTTCGGACTAGCGGGAGGGTATGAGCAGTTCTTC
abundance: few
v_gene: TRBV4-1
j_gene: TRBJ2-1
d_gene: TRBD2

CDR3aa: CASSSSGGYQETQYF
CDR3nt: TGTGCCAGCAGTTCTAGCGGGGGGTACCAAGAGACCCAGTACTTC
abundance: -
v_gene: TRBV2
j_gene: TRBJ2-5
d_gene: TRBD2

CDR3aa: CASLRNLIPSRRSGNTIYF
CDR3nt: TGTGCCAGCCTGAGAAATCTGATACCAAGCCGACGCTCTGGAAACACCATATATTTT
abundance: few
v_gene: TRBV6-2/TRBV6-3
j_gene: TRBJ1-3
d_gene: -

CDR3aa: CASSWTSGSYEQYF
CDR3nt: TGTGCCAGCAGCTGGACTAGCGGGAGCTACGAGCAGTACTTC
abundance: many
v_gene: TRBV7-2
j_gene: TRBJ2-7
d_gene: TRBD2

CDR3aa: CSVVIIGPYEQYF
CDR3nt: TGCAGCGTTGTTATAATCGGACCCTACGAGCAGTACTTC
abundance: -
v_gene: TRBV29-1
j_gene: TRBJ2-7
d_gene: -

CDR3aa: CASSPGQYTYEQYF
CDR3nt: TGTGCCAGCAGTCCCGGACAGTATACCTACGAGCAGTACTTC
abundance: -
v_gene: TRBV27
j_gene: TRBJ2-7
d_gene: -

CDR3aa: CSVEDQTGRTGELFF
CDR3nt: TGCAGCGTTGAAGATCAGACAGGGAGAACCGGGGAGCTGTTTTTT
abundance: few
v_gene: TRBV29-1
j_gene: TRBJ2-2
d_gene: TRBD1

CDR3aa: CASSWTELEAFF
CDR3nt: TGCGCCAGCAGCTGGACGGAACTTGAAGCTTTCTTT
abundance: -
v_gene: TRBV5-1
j_gene: TRBJ1-1
d_gene: -

CDR3aa: CASSLVRGWETQYF
CDR3nt: TGTGCCAGCAGCTTAGTTCGCGGTTGGGAGACCCAGTACTTC
abundance: few
v_gene: TRBV7-9
j_gene: TRBJ2-5
d_gene: -

CDR3aa: CASSPGTWNSPLHF
CDR3nt: TGTGCCAGCAGTCCCGGGACATGGAATTCACCCCTCCACTTT
abundance: many
v_gene: TRBV6-5
j_gene: TRBJ1-6
d_gene: -

CDR3aa: CASSLGERERREQFF
CDR3nt: TGTGCCAGCAGCTTAGGGGAGCGGGAGAGACGTGAGCAGTTCTTC
abundance: many
v_gene: TRBV7-2
j_gene: TRBJ2-1
d_gene: TRBD2

CDR3aa: CASSLGRDRDHEQYF
CDR3nt: TGTGCCAGCAGTTTAGGTCGGGACAGGGATCACGAGCAGTACTTC
abundance: -
v_gene: TRBV6-5
j_gene: TRBJ2-7
d_gene: TRBD1

CDR3aa: CASSSPGQGIHQPQHF
CDR3nt: TGTGCCAGCAGCTCCCCGGGACAGGGGATTCATCAGCCCCAGCATTTT
abundance: few
v_gene: TRBV7-2
j_gene: TRBJ1-5
d_gene: TRBD1

CDR3aa: CASSWTGRQRAQYF
CDR3nt: TGTGCCAGCAGCTGGACAGGCCGTCAGAGGGCCCAGTACTTC
abundance: few
v_gene: TRBV12-3/TRBV12-4
j_gene: TRBJ2-5
d_gene: TRBD1

CDR3aa: CASSRPTSVIGLVEQYF
CDR3nt: TGTGCCAGCAGTCGCCCGACTAGCGTGATTGGGCTGGTGGAGCAGTACTTC
abundance: many
v_gene: TRBV27
j_gene: TRBJ2-7
d_gene: TRBD2

CDR3aa: CSARATGTARPEQFF
CDR3nt: TGCAGTGCTAGAGCCACCGGGACAGCCCGACCTGAGCAGTTCTTC
abundance: -
v_gene: TRBV20-1
j_gene: TRBJ2-1
d_gene: TRBD1

CDR3aa: CASSRTASGTEAFF
CDR3nt: TGCGCCAGCAGCAGGACCGCTAGCGGCACTGAAGCTTTCTTT
abundance: -
v_gene: TRBV4-3
j_gene: TRBJ1-1
d_gene: -

CDR3aa: CASSPRTAGYEQYF
CDR3nt: TGTGCCAGCAGCCCACGGACAGCGGGGTACGAGCAGTACTTC
abundance: many
v_gene: TRBV7-8
j_gene: TRBJ2-7
d_gene: -

CDR3aa: CASSLQGTNQPQHF
CDR3nt: TGTGCCAGCAGCTTGCAGGGTACCAATCAGCCCCAGCATTTT
abundance: -
v_gene: TRBV5-4
j_gene: TRBJ1-5
d_gene: -

CDR3aa: CASSQDSGVAGGWQETQYF
CDR3nt: TGTGCCAGCAGCCAAGATTCTGGTGTGGCGGGAGGGTGGCAAGAGACCCAGTACTTC
abundance: -
v_gene: TRBV4-2
j_gene: TRBJ2-5
d_gene: TRBD2

CDR3aa: CASSLEVRQDEQFF
CDR3nt: TGTGCCAGCAGCTTAGAGGTCAGACAAGATGAGCAGTTCTTC
abundance: -
v_gene: TRBV7-2
j_gene: TRBJ2-1
d_gene: -

CDR3aa: CASSQRQGSYNEQFF
CDR3nt: TGCGCCAGCAGCCAACGGCAGGGCTCCTACAATGAGCAGTTCTTC
abundance: -
v_gene: TRBV4-3
j_gene: TRBJ2-1
d_gene: -

CDR3aa: CASNRDRTEAFF
CDR3nt: TGTGCCAGTAACAGGGACCGAACTGAAGCTTTCTTT
abundance: -
v_gene: TRBV19
j_gene: TRBJ1-1
d_gene: -

CDR3aa: CAWSPADTQYF
CDR3nt: TGTGCCTGGAGTCCAGCAGATACGCAGTATTTT
abundance: few
v_gene: TRBV30
j_gene: TRBJ2-3
d_gene: -

CDR3aa: CASSQGQGISEQYF
CDR3nt: TGCGCCAGCAGCCAAGGGCAGGGGATCAGCGAGCAGTACTTC
abundance: -
v_gene: TRBV4-3
j_gene: TRBJ2-7
d_gene: -

CDR3aa: CASSLVGSGRGETQYF
CDR3nt: TGTGCCAGCAGCTTAGTGGGTAGCGGGAGGGGGGAGACCCAGTACTTC
abundance: many
v_gene: TRBV7-2
j_gene: TRBJ2-5
d_gene: TRBD2

CDR3aa: CAWSSGGAEAFF
CDR3nt: TGTGCCTGGAGTTCGGGTGGCGCTGAAGCTTTCTTT
abundance: few
v_gene: TRBV30
j_gene: TRBJ1-1
d_gene: -

CDR3aa: CASRNGGGYTF
CDR3nt: TGTGCCAGCAGAAACGGGGGGGGCTACACCTTC
abundance: few
v_gene: TRBV27
j_gene: TRBJ1-2
d_gene: -

CDR3aa: CASMEGSSYNEQFF
CDR3nt: TGTGCCAGCATGGAAGGTAGCTCCTACAATGAGCAGTTCTTC
abundance: -
v_gene: TRBV2
j_gene: TRBJ2-1
d_gene: -

CDR3aa: CASSLHVRIKGTDTQYF
CDR3nt: TGTGCCAGCAGCCTGCACGTCAGGATCAAGGGCACAGATACGCAGTATTTT
abundance: -
v_gene: TRBV11-3
j_gene: TRBJ2-3
d_gene: -

CDR3aa: CSGRDNEQFF
CDR3nt: TGCAGTGGAAGGGACAATGAGCAGTTCTTC
abundance: -
v_gene: TRBV20-1
j_gene: TRBJ2-1
d_gene: -

CDR3aa: CASTPGDFYGYTF
CDR3nt: TGTGCCAGTACCCCAGGCGACTTCTATGGCTACACCTTC
abundance: -
v_gene: TRBV19
j_gene: TRBJ1-2
d_gene: -

CDR3aa: CASTREGRIQYF
CDR3nt: TGTGCCAGCACTCGGGAGGGACGCATTCAGTACTTC
abundance: many
v_gene: TRBV11-2
j_gene: TRBJ2-4
d_gene: TRBD2

CDR3aa: CASRTNSGTQETQYF
CDR3nt: TGTGCCAGCAGAACAAATAGCGGGACCCAAGAGACCCAGTACTTC
abundance: -
v_gene: TRBV7-2
j_gene: TRBJ2-5
d_gene: TRBD2

CDR3aa: CASSVSDVFSGNTIYF
CDR3nt: TGTGCCAGCAGCGTATCTGACGTCTTCTCTGGAAACACCATATATTTT
abundance: -
v_gene: TRBV9
j_gene: TRBJ1-3
d_gene: -

CDR3aa: CAISEWVAGVLSEQFF
CDR3nt: TGTGCCATCAGTGAGTGGGTAGCGGGAGTTCTTAGTGAGCAGTTCTTC
abundance: -
v_gene: TRBV10-3
j_gene: TRBJ2-1
d_gene: TRBD2

CDR3aa: CASSTRSRTRDTIYF
CDR3nt: TGTGCCAGTAGTACCCGGTCCAGAACCAGAGACACCATATATTTT
abundance: -
v_gene: TRBV19
j_gene: TRBJ1-3
d_gene: -

CDR3aa: CASRDGSNQPQHF
CDR3nt: TGTGCCAGCCGGGACGGTAGCAATCAGCCCCAGCATTTT
abundance: -
v_gene: TRBV12-3/TRBV12-4
j_gene: TRBJ1-5
d_gene: -